The 18 T cell receptor beta chains below all came from one sample that was sequenced in a study of CD8 T cells in Susac syndrome. Random hexamers were used to reverse transcribe an amount of about 0.5 to 1 ug RNA. TCRdb passed the immunoSEQ multiplex PCR reads through MiXCR, listing each CDR3 protein once. The sample lists approximately 190,000 distinct CDR3 sequences, 90% to 95% occurring once. Sequencing used CD4+ T cells from PBMCs. The source is a human donor with multiple sclerosis.

The rearrangement uses TRBV29-1 and TRBJ1-2; D gene ambiguous. Germline V CDR1 and CDR2: SQVTM, ANQGSEA. There are 13 residues in the CDR3. V was trimmed by 1 base and J by 8 bases, leaving 14 bases between them. The CDR3 spells CSVEVGPAGGYTF. DNA for the CDR3: TGCAGCGTTGAAGTCGGGCCGGCGGGCGGCTACACCTTC.

This clonotype was recorded once. CDR3 coding DNA: TGTGCCAGCAGTCCGGGCGGACAGCCGTCCGAGCAGTACTTC. Protein: CASSPGGQPSEQYF. The gene calls are TRBV12-3 or TRBV12-4 and TRBJ2-7; D perhaps matches TRBD1 (6 bases). Trimming pared 5 bases from V and 6 bases from J, leaving 17 bases between. The CDR3 is made up of 14 amino acids.

V and J are TRBV5-4 and TRBJ2-5; D gene uncertain. The length of the CDR3 is 13 residues. V was cut by 3 bases and J by 3 bases, with 9 bases left in between. Germline V gives CDR1 SGHNT, CDR2 YYREEE (reference sequence). The CDR3 loop reads CASSSLNKETQYF. The CDR3 DNA reads as TGTGCCAGCAGCTCCTTAAACAAAGAGACCCAGTACTTC.

The rearrangement joins TRBV14 to TRBJ2-1; D is perhaps TRBD2 (8 bases). Germline CDR1 and CDR2: SGHDN and FVKESK. V was cut by 1 base and J by 6 bases, with 19 bases left in between. This CDR3 has 17 residues. CDR3 nucleotides: TGTGCCAGCAGCCAAGGCTCGGGAGGGGGCCTACTCAATGAGCAGTTCTTC. It encodes CASSQGSGGGLLNEQFF. Based on the CDR3 plus reference TRBV14 and TRBJ2-1, the full variable domain is EAGVTQFPSHSVIEKGQTVTLRCDPISGHDNLYWYRRVMGKEIKFLLHFVKESKQDESGMPNNRFLAERTGGTYSTLKVQPAELEDSGVYFCASSQGSGGGLLNEQFFGPGTRLTVL.

This rearrangement joins TRBV30 to TRBJ1-5; no clear D gene. Trimming stripped 0 bases from V and 4 bases from J, with 10 bases between. Germline V gives CDR1 GTSNPN, CDR2 SVGIG (reference sequence). This CDR3 spans 14 amino acids. CDR3 DNA sequence: TGTGCCTGGAGTGTAGAACAGACGAATCAGCCCCAGCATTTT. This translates into CAWSVEQTNQPQHF.

This chain links TRBV20-1 with TRBJ1-5; TRBD1 might be the D (6 bases). V was shortened by 4 bases and J by 2 bases, with 12 bases between the two germline ends. CDR3 length: 14 residues. In germline, CDR1 is DFQATT, CDR2 SNEGSKA (reference sequence). DNA for the CDR3: TGCAGTGCTACACGGACAGCGGGCAATCAGCCCCAGCATTTT. Its translation is CSATRTAGNQPQHF.

This chain connects TRBV30 to TRBJ2-2; tentative D call: TRBD2 (5 bases). Per germline, CDR1 GTSNPN and CDR2 SVGIG (reference sequence). The CDR3 covers 14 residues. V lost 5 bases to trimming and J lost 0 bases, with 10 bases between them. Here the CDR3 reads CAWVALSNTGELFF. The CDR3 DNA reads as TGTGCCTGGGTAGCGCTATCGAACACCGGGGAGCTGTTTTTT. Combining the CDR3 with reference TRBV30 and TRBJ2-2 gives the whole variable domain SQTIHQWPATLVQPVGSPLSLECTVEGTSNPNLYWYRQAAGRGLQLLFYSVGIGQISSEVPQNLSASRPQDRQFILSSKKLLLSDSGFYLCAWVALSNTGELFFGEGSRLTVL.

The CDR3 nucleotides are TGTGCCAGCACCCTTGGGGGCGCGGGGACAGACAATCAGCCCCAGCATTTT. It is translated as CASTLGGAGTDNQPQHF. The chain couples TRBV12-3 or TRBV12-4 to TRBJ1-5, with 7 bases matching TRBD1. The CDR3 is 17 residues long. J gave up 3 bases and V 7 bases, and 15 bases lay outside the gene matches.

The J gene is TRBJ2-5, the V gene TRBV29-1; D ambiguous. Per the germline V gene, CDR1 is SQVTM and CDR2 is ANQGSEA. V lost 8 bases to trimming and J lost 5 bases, with 18 bases between them. There are 13 residues in the CDR3. Written as DNA, the CDR3 is TGCAGCATTACAGTCACCTACGCGGAGACCCAGTACTTC. This translates into CSITVTYAETQYF.

The rearrangement joins TRBV7-2 to TRBJ1-5, with D possibly being TRBD1 (5 bases). The CDR3 contains 15 residues. Germline CDR1 and CDR2: SGHTA and FQGNSA. Trimming removed 1 base from V and 6 bases from J, with 13 bases in between. The CDR3 sequence is CASSLVVGGIQPQHF. As DNA, the CDR3 is TGTGCCAGCAGCTTAGTCGTCGGGGGGATTCAGCCCCAGCATTTT. The whole variable domain, remainder taken from reference TRBV7-2 and TRBJ1-5, is GAGVSQSPSNKVTEKGKDVELRCDPISGHTALYWYRQSLGQGLEFLIYFQGNSAPDKSGLPSDRFSAERTGGSVSTLTIQRTQQEDSAVYLCASSLVVGGIQPQHFGDGTRLSIL.

The chain recombines TRBV20-1 with TRBJ2-7; D is perhaps TRBD1 or TRBD2 (5 bases each). The V end was cut by 1 base, the J end by 2 bases, with 15 bases between. The CDR3 is 15 amino acids. The germline V gene encodes CDR1 DFQATT and CDR2 SNEGSKA (reference sequence). CDR3 loop: CSARGLRDDAYEQYF. Written as DNA, the CDR3 is TGCAGTGCTAGAGGACTCCGGGACGATGCCTACGAGCAGTACTTC.

CDR3 loop: CASRPGAGAGETQYF. In nucleotides, the CDR3 is TGTGCCAGCAGGCCCGGGGCGGGAGCGGGAGAGACCCAGTACTTC. The chain joins TRBV2 to TRBJ2-5, with TRBD2 matching over 7 bases. The V gene end was trimmed by 6 bases and the J gene end by 4 bases; junction bases not matched to a gene: 11. Germline loops: CDR1 SNHLY, CDR2 FYNNEI. The CDR3 extends over 15 amino acids.

V usage is TRBV29-1 and J usage is TRBJ2-7; 8 bases agree with TRBD1. The germline V gene encodes CDR1 SQVTM and CDR2 ANQGSEA. V gave up 6 bases and J gave up 3 bases; unmatched junction bases: 7. CDR3 size: 13 residues. This chain's CDR3 is CSVVTGANYEQYF. In DNA form, the CDR3 reads TGCAGCGTCGTGACAGGGGCCAACTACGAGCAGTACTTC.

The chain recombines TRBV6-1 with TRBJ2-7; D ambiguous. Trimming stripped 6 bases from V and 3 bases from J, with 18 bases between. This CDR3 is built from 15 residues. The germline CDR1 and CDR2 sequences are MNHNS and SASEGT. For the CDR3, the DNA is TGTGCCAGCAGGCTAAGACGAAATGGGAACTACGAGCAGTACTTC. It is translated as CASRLRRNGNYEQYF.

This clonotype has a single count. This rearrangement joins TRBV19 to TRBJ1-1, with TRBD1 matching over 7 bases. V dropped 6 bases and J dropped 4; count of bases not matched to a gene: 11. This CDR3 has 15 residues. The germline V gene encodes CDR1 LNHDA and CDR2 SQIVND (reference sequence). CDR3 DNA: TGTGCCAGTAGGACCGACAGGGCGGGTGGCACTGAAGCTTTCTTT. Encoded protein: CASRTDRAGGTEAFF.

V and J are TRBV5-4 and TRBJ2-3; 11 bases agree with TRBD2. Germline CDR1 and CDR2: SGHNT and YYREEE (reference sequence). The junction had 6 bases not matched to a gene; V was cut back by 7 bases and J by 2 bases. This CDR3 has 15 residues. Here the CDR3 DNA reads TGTGCCAGCTCCATAGCGGGGGGGCACACAGATACGCAGTATTTT. Protein sequence: CASSIAGGHTDTQYF.

A single count supports this clonotype. V and J are TRBV6-2 or TRBV6-3 and TRBJ2-1, with TRBD1 matching 7 bases. The CDR3 is 12 residues long. V shed 7 bases, J shed 7 bases, and the junction held 4 bases outside the gene matches. CDR1 is MNHEY and CDR2 is SVGEGT in the germline V gene. The CDR3 coding sequence is TGTGCCAGCACCCCCAGGGGGAATGAGCAGTTCTTC. It encodes CASTPRGNEQFF.

This chain links TRBV18 with TRBJ1-4; 7 positions match TRBD1. The CDR3 is made up of 12 amino acids. Germline V gene sequence: CDR1 KGHSH, CDR2 LQKENI. J lost 12 bases, V lost 1 base, and 2 bases had no gene match. The CDR3 here is CASSPRQGELFF. In DNA, the CDR3 is TGTGCCAGCTCACCACGCCAGGGGGAACTGTTTTTT. The full variable domain, rest sourced from reference TRBV18 and TRBJ1-4, is NAGVMQNPRHLVRRRGQEARLRCSPMKGHSHVYWYRQLPEEGLKFMVYLQKENIIDESGMPKERFSAEFPKEGPSILRIQQVVRGDSAAYFCASSPRQGELFFGSGTQLSVL.